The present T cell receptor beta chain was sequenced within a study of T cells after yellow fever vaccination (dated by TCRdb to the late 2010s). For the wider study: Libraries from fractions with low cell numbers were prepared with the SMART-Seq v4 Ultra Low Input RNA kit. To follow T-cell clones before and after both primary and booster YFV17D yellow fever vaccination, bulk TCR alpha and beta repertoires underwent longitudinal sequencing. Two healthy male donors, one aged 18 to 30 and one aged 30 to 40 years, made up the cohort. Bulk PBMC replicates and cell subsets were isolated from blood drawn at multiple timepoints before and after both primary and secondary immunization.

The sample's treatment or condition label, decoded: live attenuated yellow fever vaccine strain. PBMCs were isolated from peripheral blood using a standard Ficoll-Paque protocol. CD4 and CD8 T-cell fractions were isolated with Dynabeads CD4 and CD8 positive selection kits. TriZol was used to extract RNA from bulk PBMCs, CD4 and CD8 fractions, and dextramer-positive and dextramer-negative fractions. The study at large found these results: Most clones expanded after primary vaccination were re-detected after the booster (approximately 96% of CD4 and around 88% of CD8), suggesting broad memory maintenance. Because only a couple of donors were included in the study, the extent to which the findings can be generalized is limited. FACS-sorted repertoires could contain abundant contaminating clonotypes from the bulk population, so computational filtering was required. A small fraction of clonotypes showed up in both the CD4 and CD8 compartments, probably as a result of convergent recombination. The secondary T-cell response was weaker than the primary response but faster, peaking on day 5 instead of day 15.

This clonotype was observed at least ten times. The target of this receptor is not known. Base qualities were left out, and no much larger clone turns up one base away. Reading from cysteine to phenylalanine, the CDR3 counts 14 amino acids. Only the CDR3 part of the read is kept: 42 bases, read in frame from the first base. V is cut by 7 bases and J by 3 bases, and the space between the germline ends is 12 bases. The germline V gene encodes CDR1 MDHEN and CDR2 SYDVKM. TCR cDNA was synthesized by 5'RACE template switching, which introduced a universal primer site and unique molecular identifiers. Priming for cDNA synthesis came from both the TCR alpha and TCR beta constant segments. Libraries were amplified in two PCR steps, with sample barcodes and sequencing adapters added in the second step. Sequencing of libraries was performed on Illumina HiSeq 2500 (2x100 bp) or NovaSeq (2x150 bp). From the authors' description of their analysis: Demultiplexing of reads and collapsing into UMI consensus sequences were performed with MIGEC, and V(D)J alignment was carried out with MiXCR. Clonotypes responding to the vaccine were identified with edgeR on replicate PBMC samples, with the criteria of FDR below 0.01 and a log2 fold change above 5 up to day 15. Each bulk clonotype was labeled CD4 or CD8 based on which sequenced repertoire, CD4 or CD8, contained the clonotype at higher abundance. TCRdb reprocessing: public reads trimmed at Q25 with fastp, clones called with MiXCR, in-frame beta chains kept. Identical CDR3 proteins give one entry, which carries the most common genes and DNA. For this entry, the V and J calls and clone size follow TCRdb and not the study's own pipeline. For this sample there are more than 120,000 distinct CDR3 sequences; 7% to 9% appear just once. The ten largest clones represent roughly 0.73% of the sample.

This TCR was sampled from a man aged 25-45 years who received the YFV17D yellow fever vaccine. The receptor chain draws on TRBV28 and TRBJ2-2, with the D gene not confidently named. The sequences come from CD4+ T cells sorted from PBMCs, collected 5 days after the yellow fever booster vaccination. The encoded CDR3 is CASIRNTHTGELFF. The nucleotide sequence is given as TGTGCCAGCATCCGGAATACTCACACCGGGGAGCTGTTTTTT.